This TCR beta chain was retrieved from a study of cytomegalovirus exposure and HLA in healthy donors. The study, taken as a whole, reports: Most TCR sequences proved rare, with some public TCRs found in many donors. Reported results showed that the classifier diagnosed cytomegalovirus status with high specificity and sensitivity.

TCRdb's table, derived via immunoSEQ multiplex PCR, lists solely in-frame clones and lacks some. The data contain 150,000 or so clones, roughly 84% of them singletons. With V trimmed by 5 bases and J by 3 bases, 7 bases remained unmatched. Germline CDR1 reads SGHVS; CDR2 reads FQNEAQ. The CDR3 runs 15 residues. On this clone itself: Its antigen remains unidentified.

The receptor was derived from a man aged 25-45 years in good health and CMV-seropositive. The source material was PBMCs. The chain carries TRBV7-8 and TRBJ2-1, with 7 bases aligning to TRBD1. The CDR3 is CASSRRDSYYNEQFF. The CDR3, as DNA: TGTGCCAGCAGCCGCCGGGACAGTTACTACAATGAGCAGTTCTTC.